Following are 21 T cell receptor beta chains from one sample sequenced in a study of spatial heterogeneity in lung cancer. Via MiXCR, TCRdb re-called the 5' RACE reads, giving one row per CDR3 protein. The repertoire includes roughly 70,000 distinct CDR3 sequences, approximately 9% of them detected once, and approximately 2% sits in the top ten. Regarding time point: blood at routine non-recurrence follow-up after resection. Here the sequenced sample was PBMCs, taken at follow-up. The receptors come from a female donor with early-stage non-small cell lung cancer.

The sample holds many counts of this clonotype. V usage is TRBV6-2 or TRBV6-3 and J usage is TRBJ2-3, with 10 nucleotides matching TRBD2. In germline, CDR1 is MNHEY, CDR2 SVGEGT. V gave up 6 bases and J gave up 5 bases; unmatched junction bases: 5. CDR3 length equals 14 residues. CDR3 in amino acids: CASSLAGVRDTQYF. The CDR3 bases are TGTGCCAGCAGCCTAGCGGGAGTAAGAGATACGCAGTATTTT.

V is TRBV2 and J is TRBJ2-3; 10 nucleotides agree with TRBD2. There are 14 residues in the CDR3. Germline V gene lookup returns CDR1 SNHLY and CDR2 FYNNEI. V trimming: 5 bases; J trimming: 3 bases; junction bases outside the gene matches: 2. The CDR3: CASSQTSGTDTQYF. DNA of the CDR3: TGTGCCAGCAGTCAGACTAGCGGGACAGATACGCAGTATTTT.

The sample holds many counts of this clonotype. The chain couples TRBV30 to TRBJ2-1; D gene ambiguous. The CDR3 is made up of 14 amino acids. The germline gives CDR1 GTSNPN, CDR2 SVGIG (reference sequence). Trimming left V 2 bases short and J 4 bases short, with 12 bases between. DNA of the CDR3: TGTGCCTGGAGTTATAGCTTCGGGTACAATGAGCAGTTCTTC. This translates into CAWSYSFGYNEQFF.

This clonotype was observed many times. The V and J genes are TRBV20-1 and TRBJ1-5; a possible D gene is TRBD1 (6 bases). The CDR3 totals 14 residues. Trimming removed 5 bases at V and 3 bases at J, with 14 bases between. Looked up from germline, CDR1 is DFQATT and CDR2 is SNEGSKA (reference sequence). CDR3 protein: CSALGGRFNQPQHF. The CDR3 DNA follows: TGCAGTGCTCTGGGGGGGCGCTTCAATCAGCCCCAGCATTTT.

This clonotype was recorded many times. CDR3 DNA sequence: TGTGCCAGCAAAAGGGGCGTCACAGATACGCAGTATTTT. Translating gives CASKRGVTDTQYF. The chain has TRBV6-5 and TRBJ2-3; D is possibly TRBD1 (5 bases). Germline V CDR1 and CDR2: MNHEY, SVGAGI. This CDR3 is 13 amino acids long. Trimming took 7 bases from V and 2 from J, leaving 10 bases between them.

There are many counts of this clonotype. The chain has TRBV7-3 and TRBJ2-2; D gene uncertain. V was shortened by 5 bases and J by 6 bases, with 13 bases between the two germline ends. The CDR3 consists of 14 residues. Germline CDR1 is SGHTA and CDR2 is FQGTGA. The CDR3 bases are TGTGCCAGCAGCCCGTCACGAGGTCCCGGGGAGCTGTTTTTT. It codes for CASSPSRGPGELFF.

The V gene is TRBV12-5, the J gene TRBJ2-1, with D unclear. With 9 bases removed from V and 7 bases from J, the gap between germline ends came to 19 bases. CDR1 LGHNT and CDR2 FRNRAP come from the germline V gene. The length of the CDR3 is 14 residues. The CDR3 loop is CASTSSLVRNEQFF. The DNA of the CDR3 is TGTGCTAGCACGAGCAGCCTGGTTCGGAATGAGCAGTTCTTC.

This clonotype was observed many times. V usage is TRBV7-8 and J usage is TRBJ1-1, with a tentative D call TRBD1 (5 bases). Per the germline V gene, CDR1 is SGHVS and CDR2 is FQNEAQ. V was cut by 7 bases and J by 5 bases, with 20 bases left in between. The CDR3 consists of 15 residues. The CDR3 DNA follows: TGTGCCAGCATTTCTCTCGGGGGAGTTGGGACTGAAGCTTTCTTT. Amino acid sequence: CASISLGGVGTEAFF. Filled out from reference TRBV7-8 and TRBJ1-1, the complete variable domain reads GAGVSQSPRYKVAKRGQDVALRCDPISGHVSLFWYQQALGQGPEFLTYFQNEAQLDKSGLPSDRFFAERPEGSVSTLKIQRTQQEDSAVYLCASISLGGVGTEAFFGQGTRLTVV.

This clonotype has ten or more counts. The chain employs TRBV11-3 and TRBJ2-1; a possible D gene is TRBD2 (5 bases). Germline V gene lookup returns CDR1 SGHNT and CDR2 YENEEA. The V end lost 4 bases, the J end lost 8 bases, and 12 bases lay between the germline ends. This CDR3 comprises 13 residues. The CDR3 protein is CASSSPSSYEQFF. The CDR3 nucleotides read TGTGCCAGCAGCTCCCCTAGCAGCTATGAGCAGTTCTTC.

This clonotype was seen repeatedly, ten times or more. V and J are TRBV6-1 and TRBJ2-2, with 15 bases matching TRBD2. The CDR3 totals 20 residues. V shed 11 bases and J 1 base; nucleotides not matched to a gene: 17. Germline-derived CDR1 and CDR2 are MNHNS and SASEGT. CDR3 loop: CAVHGILGLAGGVNTGELFF. The CDR3 nucleotides read TGTGCCGTACACGGAATCCTCGGACTAGCGGGAGGGGTGAACACCGGGGAGCTGTTTTTT.

This clonotype showed up just once. Possible read error: a much larger clone is one base away. The J gene is TRBJ2-3, the V gene TRBV4-1; D ambiguous. Germline lookup yields CDR1 MGHRA and CDR2 YSYEKL. The CDR3 totals 13 residues. With 6 bases removed from V and 1 base from J, the gap between germline ends came to 8 bases. CDR3 amino acids: CASRHLGTDTQYF. The CDR3 DNA follows: TGCGCCAGCAGGCACCTTGGCACAGATACGCAGTATTTT.

The chain recombines TRBV5-1 with TRBJ2-1; the D is unclear. V was shortened by 5 bases and J by 8 bases, with 11 bases between the two germline ends. The CDR3 sequence is 12 residues long. Looked up from germline, CDR1 is SGHRS and CDR2 is YFSETQ. CDR3 DNA sequence: TGCGCCAGCAGAATGGGTCAGGATGAGCAGTTCTTC. It yields the protein CASRMGQDEQFF.

The rearrangement links TRBV12-3 or TRBV12-4 to TRBJ1-2; possibly TRBD1 for D (5 bases). V was shortened by 3 bases and J by 4 bases, with 15 bases between the two germline ends. The CDR3 spans 15 residues. Here the CDR3 DNA reads TGTGCCAGCAGTTTCTCTGGGGACCGTGGCTATGGCTACACCTTC. Translating it yields CASSFSGDRGYGYTF.

A few counts support this clonotype. V and J are TRBV15 and TRBJ1-4; no reliable D call. The CDR3 consists of 16 residues. Trimming pared 4 bases from V and 7 bases from J, leaving 19 bases between. Per the germline V gene, CDR1 is LNHNV and CDR2 is YYDKDF (reference sequence). The CDR3 reads CATSTRDFGPREKLFF. The CDR3 nucleotides are TGTGCCACCAGCACAAGAGATTTCGGGCCGCGTGAAAAACTGTTTTTT.

In its sample, this clonotype was seen many times. V is TRBV7-9 and J is TRBJ2-3, with D perhaps matching TRBD2 (5 bases). The germline V gene encodes CDR1 SEHNR and CDR2 FQNEAQ (reference sequence). V shed 5 bases and J shed 2 bases, with 14 bases lying between them. The CDR3 is 15 amino acids. In DNA, the CDR3 is TGTGCCAGCAGCCAGGAACGGGGAAACACAGATACGCAGTATTTT. It specifies CASSQERGNTDTQYF.

This clonotype was counted at least ten times. The chain is built from TRBV6-2 or TRBV6-3 and TRBJ2-7, with TRBD2 as a possible D gene (6 bases). Germline V lookup: CDR1 MNHEY, CDR2 SVGEGT. V gave up 6 bases and J gave up 0 bases, with 18 bases separating them. This CDR3 is 16 amino acids long. The CDR3, as DNA: TGTGCCAGCAGCCCGTTCGGGGGAGCGAGCTCCTACGAGCAGTACTTC. Translation: CASSPFGGASSYEQYF.

This clonotype was counted many times. The J gene is TRBJ2-1, the V gene TRBV7-9; no firm D call. Germline V gives CDR1 SEHNR, CDR2 FQNEAQ (reference sequence). The CDR3 covers 11 residues. V was trimmed by 6 bases and J by 8 bases, leaving 8 bases between them. The CDR3 reads CASRLIDEQFF. The DNA for the CDR3 is TGTGCCAGCAGGCTGATCGATGAGCAGTTCTTC.

The chain is built from TRBV9 and TRBJ2-3; 7 bases line up with TRBD1. The V and J ends lost 2 bases and 2 bases, in that order; junction bases with no gene match: 5. In germline, CDR1 is SGDLS, CDR2 YYNGEE. The CDR3 spans 15 residues. CDR3 protein: CASSVRDRFTDTQYF. The CDR3 bases are TGTGCCAGCAGCGTCCGGGACAGATTCACAGATACGCAGTATTTT.

This clonotype was seen a few times. The rearrangement links TRBV12-3 or TRBV12-4 to TRBJ2-5; 10 bases align to TRBD1. J lost 3 bases, V lost 6 bases, and 7 bases had no gene match. CDR3 length: 15 amino acids. CDR3 bases: TGTGCCAGCAGCCGGACAGGGGGGACAAAAGAGACCCAGTACTTC. Its translation: CASSRTGGTKETQYF.

This clonotype was seen many times. This chain uses TRBV28 with TRBJ2-7; D is unresolved. Trimming stripped 7 bases from V and 4 bases from J, with 17 bases between. Germline V lookup: CDR1 MDHEN, CDR2 SYDVKM. The CDR3 runs to 14 residues. The CDR3 protein is CASTPGYSRYEQYF. The CDR3 DNA is TGTGCCAGCACCCCGGGCTATTCGAGGTACGAGCAGTACTTC. Variable domain in full (rest from reference TRBV28 and TRBJ2-7): DVKVTQSSRYLVKRTGEKVFLECVQDMDHENMFWYRQDPGLGLRLIYFSYDVKMKEKGDIPEGYSVSREKKERFSLILESASTNQTSMYLCASTPGYSRYEQYFGPGTRLTVT.

The chain has TRBV2 and TRBJ1-5, with 7 bases matching TRBD1. Germline values: CDR1 SNHLY, CDR2 FYNNEI. Trimming took 8 bases from V and 5 from J; bases not matched to a gene: 6. The CDR3 runs to 13 residues. This CDR3 reads CASSGTVDQPQHF. CDR3 nucleotide sequence: TGTGCCAGCTCCGGGACAGTGGATCAGCCCCAGCATTTT.